The clone carrying this TCR beta chain was counted at least ten times. These data come from a study of T-cell reconstitution after alpha-beta-depleted transplantation in children. The library targeted TCRbeta and was prepared with unique molecular identifiers. TCRdb reanalysed the PCR reads using MiXCR and keeps one entry per CDR3 protein. The sample yields about 640,000 distinct CDR3 sequences, 16% seen once. Per germline, CDR1 KGHDR and CDR2 SFDVKD. Trimming removed 4 bases from V and 8 bases from J, with 17 bases in between. This CDR3 has 15 amino acids. This rearrangement joins TRBV24-1 to TRBJ2-1, with a weak D call TRBD2 (6 bases). The sequence derives from a human donor who donated a stem cell graft to a child with acute myeloid leukemia. This material consisted of PBMCs from the stem cell graft donor, taken from the stem cell graft. The CDR3 spells CATSDPGATGDEQFF. CDR3 in DNA: TGTGCCACCAGTGACCCCGGGGCGACGGGGGATGAGCAGTTCTTC.